This T cell receptor beta chain was identified during a study of blood T cells in healthy people across ages. With regard to this clonotype: Its target is not known.

V shed 1 base, J shed 2 bases, and the junction held 11 bases outside the gene matches. The germline CDR1 and CDR2 sequences are SGHRS and YFSETQ. The CDR3 is made up of 17 amino acids. Study results and caveats: The unsorted PBMCs prevented any conclusive comparison of naive versus antigen-experienced cells. The authors considered diversity estimates from one million T cells to be underestimates.

Each sample had at least 6 million PBMCs isolated. It was with a sample-barcoded 5' primer and a J-beta primer mix that a second PCR of about 6 to 12 cycles was run. CDR3-containing paired-end reads numbering at least 2.5 million came from each sample. TCRdb reprocessed the 5' RACE reads with MiXCR, giving one entry per CDR3 protein. The sample records about 1.6 million distinct CDR3 sequences, roughly a third being singletons. Sequences were obtained from blood. The V gene is TRBV5-1, the J gene TRBJ2-7; 8 bases line up with TRBD2. The sequence came from a woman in her 30s in good health. CDR3 DNA sequence: TGCGCCAGCAGCTTGATTCCTCAGCGGGGGCCTACCTACGAGCAGTACTTC. It encodes CASSLIPQRGPTYEQYF.